Listed below are T cell receptor beta chains from one sample, sequenced in a study of radiation and T cells in renal cell carcinoma. TCRdb's table, derived via immunoSEQ multiplex PCR, lists solely in-frame clones and lacks some. The sample shows about 14,000 clones, approximately 50% of them seen only once. Material: tumor tissue, obtained from a patient whose treatment was nephrectomy without radiotherapy. The origin of the receptors is a man over 45 with renal cell carcinoma. Both conserved end residues are part of each CDR3. A D gene is named only where the DNA matches it firmly. Part of the rows lack a size; the others show once, few, many or a class for expanded clones.

size: -
J: TRBJ2-7
D: -
V: TRBV30
CDR3: CAWGSYTGRSYEQYF
DNA: TGTGCCTGGGGGTCTTATACAGGCCGCTCCTACGAGCAGTACTTC

size: -
J: TRBJ1-6
D: TRBD1
V: TRBV6-5
CDR3: CASRRTGTNSPLHF
DNA: TGTGCCAGCAGGCGGACAGGAACTAATTCACCCCTCCACTTT

size: medium-sized
J: TRBJ2-7
D: -
V: TRBV2
CDR3: CASSEAGGSSYEQYF
DNA: TGTGCCAGCAGTGAAGCGGGGGGCAGCTCCTACGAGCAGTACTTC

size: few
J: TRBJ1-1
D: -
V: TRBV15
CDR3: CATSRVSNTEAFF
DNA: TGTGCCACCAGCCGGGTGTCGAACACTGAAGCTTTCTTT

size: -
J: TRBJ1-1
D: -
V: TRBV5-4
CDR3: CASSLEVGVNTEAFF
DNA: TGTGCCAGCAGCTTGGAGGTGGGGGTGAACACTGAAGCTTTCTTT

size: -
J: TRBJ2-1
D: TRBD2
V: TRBV19
CDR3: CASSMGAGRSNEQFF
DNA: TGTGCCAGTAGTATGGGAGCGGGACGAAGCAATGAGCAGTTCTTC

size: -
J: TRBJ2-3
D: TRBD1
V: TRBV6-5
CDR3: CASSALGQGADTQYF
DNA: TGTGCCAGCTCGGCGCTAGGACAGGGAGCAGATACGCAGTATTTT

size: -
J: TRBJ1-5
D: TRBD1
V: TRBV19
CDR3: CASRDDREVSNQPQHF
DNA: TGTGCCAGTAGGGACGACAGGGAAGTTAGCAATCAGCCCCAGCATTTT

size: -
J: TRBJ2-1
D: -
V: TRBV6-5
CDR3: CANSYATGAVRNEQFF
DNA: TGTGCCAACAGTTACGCAACGGGTGCGGTGAGGAATGAGCAGTTCTTC

size: -
J: TRBJ1-5
D: TRBD1
V: TRBV27
CDR3: CASIRTGTGALPQHF
DNA: TGTGCCAGCATCCGCACCGGGACAGGGGCTTTGCCCCAGCATTTT

size: few
J: TRBJ2-7
D: TRBD2
V: TRBV6-5
CDR3: CASKGPGLAGEQYF
DNA: TGTGCCAGCAAGGGCCCGGGACTAGCGGGCGAGCAGTACTTC

size: -
J: TRBJ2-5
D: TRBD2
V: TRBV10-1
CDR3: CASSETPGLAPQETQYF
DNA: TGCGCCAGCAGTGAGACACCGGGACTAGCGCCTCAAGAGACCCAGTACTTC

size: -
J: TRBJ2-3
D: -
V: TRBV5-6
CDR3: CASSLAQGVADTQYF
DNA: TGTGCCAGCAGCTTGGCTCAGGGTGTGGCAGATACGCAGTATTTT

size: -
J: TRBJ2-4
D: TRBD1
V: TRBV5-6
CDR3: CASSFLTGDTKNIQYF
DNA: TGTGCCAGCAGCTTTCTTACAGGGGACACCAAAAACATTCAGTACTTC

size: -
J: TRBJ2-1
D: TRBD2
V: TRBV9
CDR3: CASSVGLAGGFYNEQFF
DNA: TGTGCCAGCAGCGTAGGACTAGCGGGGGGGTTCTACAATGAGCAGTTCTTC

size: -
J: TRBJ1-2
D: -
V: TRBV9
CDR3: CASSARTPGGGYTF
DNA: TGTGCCAGCAGCGCCCGGACGCCCGGGGGCGGCTACACCTTC

size: many
J: TRBJ1-5
D: -
V: TRBV2
CDR3: CASSFDQPQHF
DNA: TGTGCCAGCAGTTTCGATCAGCCCCAGCATTTT

size: -
J: TRBJ1-2
D: -
V: TRBV19
CDR3: CASSIGLGGYTF
DNA: TGTGCCAGTAGTATTGGCTTGGGTGGCTACACCTTC

size: -
J: TRBJ2-6
D: TRBD1
V: TRBV9
CDR3: CASTTGAGANVLTF
DNA: TGTGCCAGCACCACAGGGGCTGGGGCCAACGTCCTGACTTTC

size: -
J: TRBJ2-1
D: TRBD2
V: TRBV19
CDR3: CASSQTSGDYNEQFF
DNA: TGTGCCAGTAGCCAGACTAGCGGGGACTACAATGAGCAGTTCTTC

size: -
J: TRBJ1-1
D: -
V: TRBV5-1
CDR3: CASSRYGTNTEAFF
DNA: TGCGCCAGCAGCCGCTACGGGACGAACACTGAAGCTTTCTTT

size: few
J: TRBJ2-5
D: -
V: TRBV2
CDR3: CASSNRLGETQYF
DNA: TGTGCCAGCAGTAACAGACTGGGAGAGACCCAGTACTTC

size: -
J: TRBJ2-7
D: -
V: TRBV27
CDR3: CASHSGGSYEQYF
DNA: TGTGCCAGCCATTCCGGGGGCAGTTACGAGCAGTACTTC

size: few
J: TRBJ2-3
D: -
V: TRBV6-6
CDR3: CASSYEPADTQYF
DNA: TGTGCCAGCAGTTACGAGCCCGCAGATACGCAGTATTTT

size: few
J: TRBJ1-1
D: -
V: TRBV6-5
CDR3: CASSSWETEAFF
DNA: TGTGCCAGCAGTTCTTGGGAGACTGAAGCTTTCTTT

size: few
J: TRBJ2-5
D: TRBD1
V: TRBV7-3
CDR3: CASSLTGGQETQYF
DNA: TGTGCCAGCAGCCTTACAGGGGGCCAAGAGACCCAGTACTTC

size: -
J: TRBJ1-6
D: -
V: TRBV5-6
CDR3: CASSVVGGYNSPLHF
DNA: TGTGCCAGCAGCGTGGTAGGGGGCTATAATTCACCCCTCCACTTT

size: large
J: TRBJ2-5
D: -
V: TRBV29-1
CDR3: CSVVGGWQETQYF
DNA: TGCAGCGTTGTGGGGGGCTGGCAAGAGACCCAGTACTTC

size: -
J: TRBJ2-1
D: -
V: TRBV29-1
CDR3: CSVEEGKSSYNEQFF
DNA: TGCAGCGTTGAGGAGGGCAAAAGCTCCTACAATGAGCAGTTCTTC

size: medium-sized
J: TRBJ2-3
D: -
V: TRBV6-5
CDR3: CASSRMSGGSDTQYF
DNA: TGTGCCAGCAGTCGCATGAGTGGGGGCTCAGATACGCAGTATTTT

size: -
J: TRBJ2-4
D: -
V: TRBV6-4
CDR3: CASSDLGDGKNIQYF
DNA: TGTGCCAGCAGTGACCTAGGGGACGGGAAAAACATTCAGTACTTC

size: -
J: TRBJ2-7
D: TRBD2
V: TRBV27
CDR3: CASSQVSGRTRGYEQYF
DNA: TGTGCCAGCAGTCAGGTTAGCGGGAGAACTAGGGGCTACGAGCAGTACTTC

size: -
J: TRBJ1-3
D: -
V: TRBV9
CDR3: CASSVQTGSGNTIYF
DNA: TGTGCCAGCAGCGTACAAACGGGGTCTGGAAACACCATATATTTT

size: -
J: TRBJ1-5
D: TRBD1
V: TRBV5-8
CDR3: CASSYYRGDLQPQHF
DNA: TGTGCCAGCAGCTATTACAGGGGGGACCTTCAGCCCCAGCATTTT

size: many
J: TRBJ2-5
D: TRBD1
V: TRBV5-4
CDR3: CASSLEGQGPETQYF
DNA: TGTGCCAGCAGCTTGGAGGGACAGGGCCCTGAGACCCAGTACTTC

size: -
J: TRBJ2-2
D: TRBD2
V: TRBV25-1
CDR3: CASSELSGGAGELFF
DNA: TGTGCCAGCAGTGAATTATCGGGGGGAGCCGGGGAGCTGTTTTTT

size: -
J: TRBJ2-7
D: -
V: TRBV10-2
CDR3: CASSEGGINEQYF
DNA: TGCGCCAGCAGTGAGGGAGGGATCAACGAGCAGTACTTC

size: -
J: TRBJ2-7
D: TRBD1
V: TRBV29-1
CDR3: CSAMTGGSSYEQYF
DNA: TGCAGCGCTATGACAGGGGGGTCCTCCTACGAGCAGTACTTC

size: once
J: TRBJ2-2
D: -
V: TRBV5-6
CDR3: CASSLGGAFFANTGELFF
DNA: TGTGCCAGCAGTCTTGGGGGGGCCTTTTTCGCGAACACCGGGGAGCTGTTTTTT

size: -
J: TRBJ1-1
D: TRBD1
V: TRBV7-2
CDR3: CASSRDRVDTEAFF
DNA: TGTGCCAGCAGCAGGGACAGGGTTGACACTGAAGCTTTCTTT

size: -
J: TRBJ2-7
D: TRBD1
V: TRBV7-9
CDR3: CASSLGYRGSSYEQYF
DNA: TGTGCCAGCAGCTTGGGGTACAGGGGTTCCTCCTACGAGCAGTACTTC

size: medium-sized
J: TRBJ2-7
D: -
V: TRBV11-1
CDR3: CASSLRRDTAYEQYF
DNA: TGTGCCAGCAGCTTAAGGCGGGACACAGCCTACGAGCAGTACTTC

size: -
J: TRBJ1-1
D: -
V: TRBV2
CDR3: CASGGGSTEAFF
DNA: TGTGCCAGTGGGGGGGGGTCCACTGAAGCTTTCTTT

size: -
J: TRBJ2-4
D: TRBD2
V: TRBV10-1
CDR3: CATPRGDIQYF
DNA: TGCGCCACCCCACGGGGGGACATTCAGTACTTC

size: -
J: TRBJ1-5
D: -
V: TRBV10-3
CDR3: CAISESGHFLSSNQPQHF
DNA: TGTGCCATCAGTGAATCAGGCCATTTTTTAAGCAGCAATCAGCCCCAGCATTTT

size: -
J: TRBJ2-5
D: -
V: TRBV18
CDR3: CASSPSRVGETQYF
DNA: TGTGCCAGCTCACCAAGTAGGGTGGGAGAGACCCAGTACTTC

size: -
J: TRBJ2-7
D: TRBD2
V: TRBV7-2
CDR3: CASSLAPQIAGGGYEQYF
DNA: TGTGCCAGCAGCTTAGCCCCCCAAATAGCGGGAGGGGGTTACGAGCAGTACTTC

size: -
J: TRBJ1-1
D: TRBD1
V: TRBV11-2
CDR3: CASSLQGGNTEAFF
DNA: TGTGCCAGCAGTCTACAGGGGGGTAACACTGAAGCTTTCTTT

size: -
J: TRBJ2-1
D: -
V: TRBV6-5
CDR3: CASRGRGLFNEQFF
DNA: TGTGCCAGCAGAGGCAGGGGCTTGTTCAATGAGCAGTTCTTC

size: -
J: TRBJ2-2
D: -
V: TRBV7-8
CDR3: CASSLARTGELFF
DNA: TGTGCCAGCAGCTTAGCAAGGACCGGGGAGCTGTTTTTT

size: -
J: TRBJ1-2
D: -
V: TRBV4-3
CDR3: CASSQQAAGTRNYGYTF
DNA: TGCGCCAGCAGCCAACAGGCGGCGGGGACCAGGAACTATGGCTACACCTTC

size: -
J: TRBJ1-1
D: -
V: TRBV5-4
CDR3: CASSLDLSTEAFF
DNA: TGTGCCAGCAGCTTGGATCTTTCCACTGAAGCTTTCTTT

size: -
J: TRBJ2-7
D: TRBD1
V: TRBV5-4
CDR3: CASSLRGQGAYEQYF
DNA: TGTGCCAGCAGCCTCAGGGGACAGGGGGCCTACGAGCAGTACTTC

size: -
J: TRBJ1-5
D: -
V: TRBV28
CDR3: CASSQGLQPQHF
DNA: TGTGCCAGCAGTCAGGGTTTACAGCCCCAGCATTTT

size: once
J: TRBJ2-1
D: TRBD2
V: TRBV9
CDR3: CASSPGGLAWSSYNEQFF
DNA: TGTGCCAGCAGCCCCGGGGGACTAGCATGGAGTTCCTACAATGAGCAGTTCTTC

size: -
J: TRBJ2-2
D: -
V: TRBV27
CDR3: CASSPPRNGELFF
DNA: TGTGCCAGCAGTCCCCCTCGAAACGGGGAGCTGTTTTTT

size: -
J: TRBJ2-1
D: -
V: TRBV4-1
CDR3: CASSQVSRFEQFF
DNA: TGCGCCAGCAGCCAGGTTTCTCGGTTTGAGCAGTTCTTC

size: -
J: TRBJ2-7
D: -
V: TRBV19
CDR3: CASSIKGGPVASEQYF
DNA: TGTGCCAGTAGTATAAAAGGAGGCCCTGTGGCCTCCGAGCAGTACTTC

size: -
J: TRBJ2-5
D: -
V: TRBV4-2
CDR3: CASSSRGGETQYF
DNA: TGTGCCAGCAGCTCCAGGGGTGGGGAGACCCAGTACTTC